The 29 T cell receptor beta chains below come from one sample, sequenced in a study of Graves' ophthalmopathy and Graves' hyperthyroidism. Amplification of TCR beta CDR3 regions used RNA transcripts. First-round RT-PCR used HTBI primers; second-round multiplex PCR followed. TCRdb processed the multiplex PCR reads anew with MiXCR; each CDR3 protein has one entry. The table records 300,000 to 400,000 distinct CDR3 sequences, about a sixth of them present only once. The sample consisted of peripheral blood. The receptors originated from an adult woman with stable Graves' hyperthyroidism.

This clonotype was counted a few times. The rearrangement links TRBV5-1 to TRBJ2-7, with 7 bases lining up with TRBD1. CDR1 SGHRS and CDR2 YFSETQ come from the germline V gene. V lost 2 bases and J lost 2; bases outside the gene matches: 19. The CDR3 spans 19 residues. The CDR3 DNA reads as TGCGCCAGCAGCTTTTCCCCCCAACGAAGGACAGGCCCGACCTACGAGCAGTACTTC. Its protein product is CASSFSPQRRTGPTYEQYF. Looking up the rest from reference TRBV5-1 and TRBJ2-7 gives the full variable domain: KAGVTQTPRYLIKTRGQQVTLSCSPISGHRSVSWYQQTPGQGLQFLFEYFSETQRNKGNFPGRFSGRQFSNSRSEMNVSTLELGDSALYLCASSFSPQRRTGPTYEQYFGPGTRLTVT.

Many counts were recorded for this clonotype. The genes are TRBV24-1 and TRBJ2-7; the D gene is possibly TRBD1 (6 bases). The CDR3 consists of 15 residues. Looked up from germline, CDR1 is KGHDR and CDR2 is SFDVKD. Trimming shortened V by 2 bases and J by 3 bases, and 13 bases separated the two germline ends. As DNA, the CDR3 is TGTGCCACCAGTGATTCCCGGACAGTCTACTACGAGCAGTACTTC. It codes for CATSDSRTVYYEQYF.

With regard to this clonotype: This may arise from a read error, as a much more abundant clone is one base away. The J gene is TRBJ1-2, the V gene TRBV27; 7 bases fit TRBD1. Looked up from germline, CDR1 is MNHEY and CDR2 is SMNVEV (reference sequence). The CDR3 length is 14 residues. V shed 2 bases and J 3 bases; nucleotides not matched to a gene: 3. The CDR3 sequence is CASSLLGTDYGYTF. CDR3 nucleotide sequence: TGTGCCAGCAGTTTACTCGGGACAGACTATGGCTACACCTTC.

This clonotype was observed a few times. The chain employs TRBV20-1 and TRBJ2-7; TRBD2 matches 10 bases. V was clipped by 6 bases and J by 3 bases; unmatched bases: 17. The CDR3 has 17 amino acids. Germline-derived CDR1 and CDR2 are DFQATT and SNEGSKA (reference sequence). CDR3: CSALISPLTSGIYEQYF. CDR3 DNA sequence: TGCAGTGCCCTCATTAGCCCCCTTACTAGCGGGATCTACGAGCAGTACTTC.

This clonotype was found a few times. The rearrangement links TRBV20-1 to TRBJ2-7; 9 bases are a match to TRBD1. This CDR3 has 15 amino acids. V dropped 3 bases and J dropped 2; count of bases not matched to a gene: 8. The germline V gene encodes CDR1 DFQATT and CDR2 SNEGSKA (reference sequence). The DNA of the CDR3 is TGCAGTGCTAGGGGCCAACAGGGGGCCGCCTACGAGCAGTACTTC. Translating it yields CSARGQQGAAYEQYF.

This clonotype was seen repeatedly, ten times or more. The chain's CDR3 is CASSLARTGASGNTIYF. The CDR3 bases are TGCGCCAGCAGCTTGGCCCGGACAGGAGCCTCTGGAAACACCATATATTTT. This chain links TRBV5-1 with TRBJ1-3; TRBD1 agrees at 7 bases. This CDR3 spans 17 amino acids. The V and J ends lost 0 bases and 0 bases, in that order; junction bases with no gene match: 6. CDR1 and CDR2 (germline): SGHRS, YFSETQ.

The chain carries TRBV24-1 and TRBJ1-1; TRBD1 is a possible D gene (6 bases). Germline V gives CDR1 KGHDR, CDR2 SFDVKD. The CDR3 extends over 12 amino acids. Deletions cut 2 bases from V and 9 bases from J, with 9 bases between. The CDR3, as DNA: TGTGCCACCAGTGATTATCGGGACAAAGCTTTCTTT. Translated, it gives CATSDYRDKAFF.

This clonotype was seen at least ten times. The rearrangement joins TRBV12-3 or TRBV12-4 to TRBJ1-1; weak D call: TRBD1 (5 bases). Trimming shortened V by 3 bases and J by 0 bases, and 8 bases separated the two germline ends. The CDR3 is 14 amino acids. CDR3 region: CASSFGGVNTEAFF. The CDR3, as DNA: TGTGCCAGCAGTTTTGGGGGGGTGAACACTGAAGCTTTCTTT.

By frequency in the sample, this clonotype is medium-sized. V is TRBV12-3 or TRBV12-4 and J is TRBJ1-6; the match to TRBD1 covers 7 bases. V trimming: 5 bases; J trimming: 13 bases; junction bases outside the gene matches: 14. The CDR3 covers 15 residues. The CDR3 DNA reads as TGTGCCAGCAGTGACAGACAGGGTACCCCGCGGCCCCTCCACTTT. As protein: CASSDRQGTPRPLHF.

The chain carries TRBV11-1 and TRBJ2-7; 11 bases match TRBD1. Per germline, CDR1 SGHAT and CDR2 FQDESV (reference sequence). This CDR3 has 17 amino acids. The J segment lost 4 bases and the V segment lost 1 base, leaving 9 bases of the junction unmatched. Here the CDR3 DNA reads TGTGCCAGCAGCTTAGTAGGTGGGGACAGGGGGTTATACGAGCAGTACTTC. Encoded protein: CASSLVGGDRGLYEQYF.

This clonotype was detected many times. The chain is built from TRBV11-2 and TRBJ2-3; no definite D call. The V gene's germline CDR1 is SGHAT and CDR2 FQNNGV. Trimming took 0 bases from V and 6 from J, leaving 10 bases between them. The CDR3 is 14 amino acids. In DNA, the CDR3 is TGTGCCAGCAGCTTAGATCTATGGTACGATACGCAGTATTTT. Its translation: CASSLDLWYDTQYF.

This clonotype was counted many times. The chain employs TRBV12-3 or TRBV12-4 and TRBJ2-7, with D tentatively TRBD2 (5 bases). Deletions cut 4 bases from V and 4 bases from J, with 20 bases between. CDR3 length: 16 residues. CDR3 coding DNA: TGTGCCAGCAGTTCCCCCCGGGGAGCCCCCTCGTACGAGCAGTACTTC. Translating it yields CASSSPRGAPSYEQYF.

In this sample, this clonotype turned up many times. V and J are TRBV6-2 or TRBV6-3 and TRBJ2-4, with D perhaps being TRBD1 or TRBD2 (5 bases each). The CDR3 length is 15 residues. Trimming stripped 0 bases from V and 3 bases from J, with 9 bases between. The germline V gene encodes CDR1 MNHEY and CDR2 SVGEGT. The CDR3 loop is CASSYSGAFKNIQYF. For the CDR3, the DNA is TGTGCCAGCAGTTACTCCGGGGCATTCAAAAACATTCAGTACTTC.

This clonotype was observed a few times. This chain connects TRBV29-1 to TRBJ1-1, with TRBD1 as a possible D gene (5 bases). The CDR3 spans 18 residues. V was clipped by 4 bases and J by 0 bases, with 24 bases between them. Germline V gene lookup returns CDR1 SQVTM and CDR2 ANQGSEA. This CDR3 is CSVGPRSGRVGMNTEAFF. CDR3 bases: TGCAGCGTTGGTCCCCGTTCAGGGAGGGTGGGAATGAACACTGAAGCTTTCTTT.

This clonotype was recorded at least ten times. This sequence joins TRBV15 and TRBJ2-2; maybe TRBD2 (5 bases). The germline gives CDR1 LNHNV, CDR2 YYDKDF (reference sequence). The CDR3 runs 17 residues. V was pared by 3 bases and J by 4 bases, with 18 bases between. For the CDR3, the DNA is TGTGCCACCAGCAGGGGAGCGTTTGTACGGGGCACCGGGGAGCTGTTTTTT. This translates into CATSRGAFVRGTGELFF.

This chain joins TRBV27 and TRBJ2-7; D possibly uses TRBD1 or TRBD2 (5 bases each). Germline V gene sequence: CDR1 MNHEY, CDR2 SMNVEV (reference sequence). V shed 5 bases and J shed 7 bases, with 18 bases lying between them. This CDR3 has 14 amino acids. CDR3 in amino acids: CASSPGTVLWEQYF. The CDR3 DNA is TGTGCCAGCAGTCCTGGGACGGTACTATGGGAGCAGTACTTC.

This clonotype occurred a few times. The chain has TRBV19 and TRBJ2-2; 11 bases are shared with TRBD2. CDR1 is LNHDA, CDR2 SQIVND, per germline (reference sequence). Unmatched junction bases numbered 2, after V lost 2 bases and J lost 6 bases. The CDR3 is 15 residues long. Here the CDR3 reads CASSITSGSAGELFF. CDR3 nucleotide sequence: TGTGCCAGTAGTATAACTAGCGGGAGTGCCGGGGAGCTGTTTTTT.

This clonotype was observed many times. This chain connects TRBV18 to TRBJ2-7, with 7 positions matching TRBD2. CDR1 is KGHSH, CDR2 LQKENI, per germline. Trimming took 4 bases from V and 3 from J; bases not matched to a gene: 9. This CDR3 is 15 amino acids long. The CDR3 loop reads CASSLMATSDYEQYF. CDR3 sequence (DNA): TGTGCCAGCTCACTCATGGCAACTAGCGACTACGAGCAGTACTTC.

This chain uses TRBV7-2 with TRBJ2-7; TRBD2 matches at 7 bases. J was trimmed by 10 bases and V by 3 bases; bases with no gene match: 12. The CDR3 is 14 amino acids. In germline, CDR1 is SGHTA, CDR2 FQGNSA. CDR3 amino acids: CASSFRVREGDQYF. DNA of the CDR3: TGTGCCAGCAGCTTCCGGGTCAGGGAGGGCGATCAGTACTTC.

A few counts support this clonotype. The chain is built from TRBV4-3 and TRBJ2-7; D perhaps matches TRBD2 (6 bases). This CDR3 contains 15 residues. Looked up from germline, CDR1 is LGHNA and CDR2 is YSLEER. The V end lost 1 base, the J end lost 2 bases, and 12 bases lay between the germline ends. The CDR3 nucleotides are TGCGCCAGCAGCCAAGTGATGCGGGGTCCCTACGAGCAGTACTTC. Translated: CASSQVMRGPYEQYF.

On this clonotype: This may come from a read error, since a much larger clone is one base off. The chain employs TRBV27 and TRBJ2-2; no firm D call. CDR3 length equals 14 residues. Germline V gene sequence: CDR1 MNHEY, CDR2 SMNVEV (reference sequence). The CDR3 nucleotides are TGTACCAGCAGTCCTCGGGCATTGACCGGGGAGCTGTTTTTT. It codes for CTSSPRALTGELFF.

This clonotype has a count of ten or more. As DNA, the CDR3 is TGTGCCAGCAGTTTAGCGATCGCCGGGACAGGAAATTCACCCCTCCACTTT. As protein: CASSLAIAGTGNSPLHF. V gene TRBV12-3 or TRBV12-4 combines with J gene TRBJ1-6, with 8 bases fitting TRBD1. V was clipped by 0 bases and J by 7 bases; unmatched bases: 8. CDR3 size: 17 residues.

This clonotype was seen ten or more times. This rearrangement joins TRBV11-3 to TRBJ2-7; 13 nucleotides line up with TRBD2. CDR1 is SGHNT, CDR2 YENEEA, per germline. There are 16 residues in the CDR3. J gave up 1 base and V 3 bases, and 3 bases lay outside the gene matches. The CDR3 DNA follows: TGTGCCAGCAGCTTCCAGACTAGCGGGGGGTCCTACGAGCAGTACTTC. It translates to CASSFQTSGGSYEQYF.

This clonotype occurred once. One end of the junction fails to match germline, which may point to a read error. V gene TRBV6-1 combines with J gene TRBJ2-5; no definite D call. Looked up from germline, CDR1 is MNHNS and CDR2 is SASEGT. The CDR3 extends over 12 amino acids. CDR3 region: CACSFEVETQYF. The CDR3 region has the DNA TGTGCCTGCAGCTTTGAGGTAGAGACCCAGTACTTC.

This clonotype has ten or more counts. CDR3 in amino acids: CASSLGPPRDEQYF. In DNA form, the CDR3 reads TGTGCCAGCAGCTTAGGGCCACCCAGGGACGAGCAGTACTTC. V is TRBV7-2 and J is TRBJ2-7, with a weak D call TRBD1 (5 bases). This CDR3 spans 14 amino acids. Germline CDR1 is SGHTA and CDR2 is FQGNSA. V shed 1 base and J shed 5 bases, with 12 bases lying between them.

This clonotype occurred a few times. V usage is TRBV7-2 and J usage is TRBJ2-2; D gene uncertain. This CDR3 is 15 amino acids long. Germline V gives CDR1 SGHTA, CDR2 FQGNSA. V was pared by 4 bases and J by 6 bases, with 15 bases between. Here the CDR3 DNA reads TGTGCCAGCAGCTCTCCCAACCTAGTCCCCGGGGAGCTGTTTTTT. It is translated as CASSSPNLVPGELFF.

This clonotype came up many times. The CDR3 nucleotides are TGTGCCAGCAGTTCAACCACAGGGTACCCCCCCACTGAAGCTTTCTTT. It encodes CASSSTTGYPPTEAFF. The rearrangement joins TRBV12-3 or TRBV12-4 to TRBJ1-1; possible D gene TRBD1, 6 bases. Trimming removed 4 bases at V and 4 bases at J, with 19 bases between. This CDR3 spans 16 amino acids.

This clonotype appeared once. This rearrangement joins TRBV12-3 or TRBV12-4 to TRBJ2-7; the match to TRBD1 covers 8 bases. The CDR3 has 15 amino acids. V was pared by 5 bases and J by 3 bases, with 9 bases of the junction left unmatched. The CDR3 DNA sequence: TGTGCCAGCAGTCCAAATGGACAGGGAAGCTACGAGCAGTACTTC. Amino acids: CASSPNGQGSYEQYF.

This clonotype was recorded at least ten times. The chain recombines TRBV28 with TRBJ2-5; D not certain. This CDR3 spans 16 amino acids. V was trimmed by 5 bases and J by 5 bases, leaving 21 bases between them. The germline CDR1 and CDR2 sequences are MDHEN and SYDVKM. CDR3 sequence (DNA): TGTGCCAGCAGTAGTTCTAAAGCCTCCCCTGGGGAGACCCAGTACTTC. This encodes CASSSSKASPGETQYF.